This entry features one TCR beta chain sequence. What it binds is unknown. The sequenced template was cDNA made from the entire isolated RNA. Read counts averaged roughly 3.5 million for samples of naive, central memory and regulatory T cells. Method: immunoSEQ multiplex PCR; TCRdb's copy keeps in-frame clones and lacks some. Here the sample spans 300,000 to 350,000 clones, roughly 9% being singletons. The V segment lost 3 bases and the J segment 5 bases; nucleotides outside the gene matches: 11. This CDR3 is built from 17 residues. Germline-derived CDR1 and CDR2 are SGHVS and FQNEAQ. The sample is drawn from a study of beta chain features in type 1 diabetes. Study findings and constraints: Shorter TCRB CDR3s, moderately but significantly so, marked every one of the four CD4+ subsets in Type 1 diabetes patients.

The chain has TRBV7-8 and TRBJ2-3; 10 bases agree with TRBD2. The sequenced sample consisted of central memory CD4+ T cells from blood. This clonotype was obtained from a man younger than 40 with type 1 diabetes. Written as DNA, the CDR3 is TGTGCCAGCAGCTTGGGTAGTCCAGCGGGGGGGCAAGATACGCAGTATTTT. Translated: CASSLGSPAGGQDTQYF.